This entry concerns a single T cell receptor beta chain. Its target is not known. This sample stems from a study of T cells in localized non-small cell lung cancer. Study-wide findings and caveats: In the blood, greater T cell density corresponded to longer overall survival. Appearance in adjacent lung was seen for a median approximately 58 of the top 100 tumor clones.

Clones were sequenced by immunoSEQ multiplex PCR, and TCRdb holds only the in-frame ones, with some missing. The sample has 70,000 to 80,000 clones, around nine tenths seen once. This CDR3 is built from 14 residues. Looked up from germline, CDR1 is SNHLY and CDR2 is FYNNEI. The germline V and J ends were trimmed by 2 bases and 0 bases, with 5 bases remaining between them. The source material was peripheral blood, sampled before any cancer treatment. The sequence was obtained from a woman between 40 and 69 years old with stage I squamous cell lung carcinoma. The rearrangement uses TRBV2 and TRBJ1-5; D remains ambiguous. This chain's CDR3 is CASSELDSNQPQHF. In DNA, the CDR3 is TGTGCCAGCAGTGAACTGGATAGCAATCAGCCCCAGCATTTT.